A single sample gave rise to the 16 T cell receptor beta chains below, sequenced in a study of T cells in Graves' hyperthyroidism and ophthalmopathy. Amplified TCR beta CDR3 regions derived from RNA transcripts. TCR CDR3 underwent first-round RT-PCR with the HTBI primer set. Via MiXCR, TCRdb re-called the multiplex PCR reads, giving one row per CDR3 protein. Found here are over 650,000 distinct CDR3 sequences, roughly 46% of them singletons; the top ten hold approximately 7.2%. The sequencing input was peripheral blood or thyroid tissue (not recorded which). The receptors were sampled from an adult man with Graves' disease, either hyperthyroidism or ophthalmopathy (not recorded which).

The chain's CDR3 is CASSFFGELFF. DNA for the CDR3: TGTGCCAGCAGCTTTTTCGGGGAGCTGTTTTTT. The V gene is TRBV7-3, the J gene TRBJ2-2, with unresolved D. This CDR3 is built from 11 residues. Per the germline V gene, CDR1 is SGHTA and CDR2 is FQGTGA. The ends were cut back, 3 bases at V and 7 bases at J, with 3 bases in the middle.

V gene TRBV7-9 combines with J gene TRBJ1-6, with D unclear. CDR3 length: 13 residues. V was clipped by 5 bases and J by 7 bases, with 9 bases between them. Germline assignment: CDR1 SEHNR and CDR2 FQNEAQ (reference sequence). This chain's CDR3 is CASSTTPNSPLHF. DNA of the CDR3: TGTGCCAGCAGCACCACGCCGAATTCACCCCTCCACTTT.

As concerns this clonotype: A read error may explain this, as a much larger clone is one base away. The genes are TRBV29-1 and TRBJ2-2; TRBD2 matches at 9 bases. V shed 4 bases and J 6 bases; nucleotides not matched to a gene: 9. The germline V gene encodes CDR1 SQVTM and CDR2 ANQGSEA. This CDR3 has 15 amino acids. CDR3 loop: CSVADQRGVAGELFF. The CDR3 DNA reads as TGCAGCGTTGCAGATCAGCGGGGGGTAGCCGGGGAGCTGTTTTTT.

This clonotype has ten or more counts. The V call is TRBV4-1, the J call TRBJ1-2; 9 nucleotides line up with TRBD1. Trimming removed 1 base from V and 8 bases from J; junction bases left unmatched: 5. Germline lookup yields CDR1 MGHRA and CDR2 YSYEKL. This CDR3 spans 14 amino acids. CDR3 coding DNA: TGCGCCAGCAGCCAAGCATCGGACAGGGGCGGCTACACCTTC. It codes for CASSQASDRGGYTF.

The chain employs TRBV6-1 and TRBJ1-1; no definite D call. This CDR3 comprises 15 residues. Germline V CDR1 and CDR2: MNHNS, SASEGT. Trimming removed 3 bases at V and 1 base at J, with 12 bases between. The CDR3 loop reads CASSDLAATNTEAFF. The CDR3 DNA reads as TGTGCCAGCAGTGACCTAGCAGCTACGAACACTGAAGCTTTCTTT.

This clonotype was picked up many times. The chain joins TRBV15 to TRBJ1-6; no firm D call. With 0 bases removed from V and 8 bases from J, the gap between germline ends came to 8 bases. Germline V lookup: CDR1 LNHNV, CDR2 YYDKDF (reference sequence). The CDR3 spans 14 residues. The CDR3 sequence: CATSRDPDDSPLHF. CDR3 DNA sequence: TGTGCCACCAGCAGAGATCCCGACGATTCACCCCTCCACTTT.

This clonotype showed up many times. This rearrangement joins TRBV20-1 to TRBJ1-5; no clear D. Trimming took off 3 bases at V and 0 bases at J, with 6 bases between the two ends. CDR3 length equals 13 residues. The germline V gene encodes CDR1 DFQATT and CDR2 SNEGSKA (reference sequence). CDR3: CSARADSNQPQHF. CDR3 DNA sequence: TGCAGTGCTAGGGCAGATAGCAATCAGCCCCAGCATTTT.

The table lists this clonotype with a few counts. The chain is built from TRBV19 and TRBJ1-2; the D is unclear. This CDR3 is built from 11 residues. Germline CDR1 reads LNHDA; CDR2 reads SQIVND (reference sequence). The V gene lost 9 bases and the J gene lost 2 bases, with 7 bases spanning the gap. Here the CDR3 reads CASYANYGYTF. CDR3 coding DNA: TGTGCCAGCTACGCCAACTATGGCTACACCTTC.

CDR3 nucleotide sequence: TGCAGCGTTAACGACGGGGCAGGGGAGGAAAAACTGTTTTTT. This translates into CSVNDGAGEEKLFF. This chain joins TRBV29-1 and TRBJ1-4, with D possibly matching TRBD1 (6 bases). The germline V gene has CDR1 SQVTM and CDR2 ANQGSEA. There are 14 residues in the CDR3. V lost 5 bases to trimming and J lost 8 bases, with 18 bases between them.

This chain uses TRBV29-1 with TRBJ1-3, with 7 positions matching TRBD1. The V gene end was trimmed by 8 bases and the J gene end by 0 bases; junction bases not matched to a gene: 7. CDR1 is SQVTM, CDR2 ANQGSEA, per germline. There are 14 residues in the CDR3. The CDR3 nucleotides are TGCAGCAGTTACAGGGGCGCCTCTGGAAACACCATATATTTT. Its translation is CSSYRGASGNTIYF.

This clonotype was seen repeatedly, ten times or more. The chain uses TRBV5-1 and TRBJ1-2, with D possibly being TRBD1 (5 bases). This CDR3 region has 15 residues. Trimming stripped 0 bases from V and 2 bases from J, with 11 bases between. Germline CDR1 reads SGHRS; CDR2 reads YFSETQ. CDR3 region: CASSLDTGRNYGYTF. DNA of the CDR3: TGCGCCAGCAGCTTGGATACGGGGCGAAACTATGGCTACACCTTC. The whole variable domain, filled in from reference TRBV5-1 and TRBJ1-2, reads KAGVTQTPRYLIKTRGQQVTLSCSPISGHRSVSWYQQTPGQGLQFLFEYFSETQRNKGNFPGRFSGRQFSNSRSEMNVSTLELGDSALYLCASSLDTGRNYGYTFGSGTRLTVV.

This clonotype was recorded at least ten times. This rearrangement joins TRBV7-8 to TRBJ1-5; 7 bases align to TRBD1. The CDR3 sequence is 14 residues long. With 5 bases clipped from V and 8 bases from J, the junction kept 9 bases outside the gene matches. Germline V gene lookup returns CDR1 SGHVS and CDR2 FQNEAQ. The CDR3 DNA sequence: TGTGCCAGCAGCCCCGGGACAGCGGGGAAGCCCCAGCATTTT. It is translated as CASSPGTAGKPQHF.

V gene TRBV14 combines with J gene TRBJ2-7; D perhaps matches TRBD1 (5 bases). The CDR3 loop spans 15 amino acids. Germline V lookup: CDR1 SGHDN, CDR2 FVKESK. V was trimmed by 1 base and J by 0 bases, leaving 10 bases between them. CDR3 residues: CASSQVQGSSYEQYF. The CDR3 DNA reads TGTGCCAGCAGCCAAGTTCAGGGAAGCTCCTACGAGCAGTACTTC.

The gene calls are TRBV5-1 and TRBJ1-3, with 7 nucleotides matching TRBD1. V was pared by 3 bases and J by 0 bases, with 15 bases of the junction left unmatched. The CDR3 consists of 19 residues. In germline, CDR1 is SGHRS, CDR2 YFSETQ. CDR3 residues: CASSSTGLAGLRSGNTIYF. The CDR3, as DNA: TGCGCCAGCAGCTCGACAGGGTTGGCGGGGCTTCGCTCTGGAAACACCATATATTTT.

Many counts were recorded for this clonotype. The chain links TRBV20-1 to TRBJ2-7, with D tentatively TRBD2 (6 bases). V dropped 4 bases and J dropped 2 bases, with 9 bases sitting between them. This CDR3 spans 12 amino acids. CDR1 is DFQATT, CDR2 SNEGSKA, per germline (reference sequence). The DNA for the CDR3 is TGCAGTGCTACCCGGACTACCTACGAGCAGTACTTC. Translation: CSATRTTYEQYF.

This clonotype was picked up many times. This chain connects TRBV20-1 to TRBJ2-7, with 12 bases fitting TRBD1. The ends lost 5 bases at V and 4 bases at J; junction bases unmatched: 9. Germline CDR1 DFQATT, CDR2 SNEGSKA (reference sequence). The CDR3 consists of 15 residues. The CDR3 DNA reads as TGCAGTGCTTCAGGGGGGGACAGGGGGCAGTACGAGCAGTACTTC. This translates into CSASGGDRGQYEQYF.